Below, 21 T cell receptor beta chains from the same sample are listed, as sequenced in a study of T cell repertoires in cytomegalovirus infection. One entry per CDR3 protein, called by TCRdb with MiXCR from the reads. Of 680,000 or so distinct CDR3 sequences listed, 35% to 45% are singletons. Sequenced: PBMCs. The source is a human donor in good health (CMV status not recorded). Some clones in this sample may be carry-over from other donors' samples.

The chain couples TRBV20-1 to TRBJ1-2; D ambiguous. Trimming cost V 0 bases and J 8 bases, with 7 bases left between them. This CDR3 has 11 amino acids. Germline-derived CDR1 and CDR2 are DFQATT and SNEGSKA (reference sequence). Here the CDR3 reads CSARDAGGYTF. CDR3 sequence (DNA): TGCAGTGCTAGAGATGCCGGGGGCTACACCTTC.

In its sample, this clonotype was seen a few times. J is TRBJ1-6 and V is TRBV28, with TRBD1 matching 7 bases. This CDR3 region has 14 residues. The germline gives CDR1 MDHEN, CDR2 SYDVKM. The ends lost 5 bases at V and 9 bases at J; junction bases unmatched: 7. CDR3 coding DNA: TGTGCCAGCAGTCTTTACAGGGGTGGTTCACCCCTCCACTTT. Protein sequence: CASSLYRGGSPLHF.

In this sample, this clonotype turned up once. V is TRBV2 and J is TRBJ2-5, with a tentative D call TRBD2 (5 bases). The CDR3 has 13 amino acids. V lost 10 bases to trimming and J lost 2 bases, with 14 bases between them. From germline, CDR1 is SNHLY and CDR2 FYNNEI. CDR3: CATYADYQETQYF. As DNA, the CDR3 is TGTGCCACCTATGCTGACTATCAAGAGACCCAGTACTTC.

This clonotype was seen a few times. The V and J genes are TRBV5-4 and TRBJ2-1; a possible D gene is TRBD1 (6 bases). The CDR3 is 16 amino acids. V was cut by 4 bases and J by 0 bases, with 14 bases left in between. Germline values: CDR1 SGHNT, CDR2 YYREEE (reference sequence). The CDR3 DNA reads as TGTGCCAGCAGCGAGGGGACACCGAGCTCCTACAATGAGCAGTTCTTC. Translated: CASSEGTPSSYNEQFF.

A few counts support this clonotype. The V call is TRBV7-8, the J call TRBJ2-3; 7 bases are shared with TRBD2. After removal of 1 base from V and 4 bases from J, the junction contained 17 bases not matched to a gene. The length of the CDR3 is 19 residues. The germline V gene encodes CDR1 SGHVS and CDR2 FQNEAQ. CDR3 in amino acids: CASSLEEWTRSDVPDTQYF. DNA of the CDR3: TGTGCCAGCAGCTTAGAGGAATGGACTAGATCAGATGTGCCAGATACGCAGTATTTT.

This clonotype was observed many times. The CDR3 is CASSSPAPGQKANEQFF. Written as DNA, the CDR3 is TGTGCCAGCAGCTCCCCGGCGCCTGGCCAAAAGGCGAATGAGCAGTTCTTC. The V gene is TRBV7-2, the J gene TRBJ2-1, with no clear D. Germline V gives CDR1 SGHTA, CDR2 FQGNSA. The V end was cut by 4 bases, the J end by 7 bases, with 23 bases between. This CDR3 is 17 amino acids long.

The chain links TRBV2 to TRBJ1-5; 7 bases line up with TRBD1. V was clipped by 3 bases and J by 2 bases; unmatched bases: 4. CDR3 length: 15 residues. Germline loops: CDR1 SNHLY, CDR2 FYNNEI. CDR3 loop: CASSEDRRGNQPQHF. The CDR3 DNA is TGTGCCAGCAGTGAGGACAGGAGAGGCAATCAGCCCCAGCATTTT.

This clonotype was recorded many times. The gene calls are TRBV7-2 and TRBJ2-5; D remains ambiguous. Trimming cost V 3 bases and J 2 bases, with 16 bases left between them. Per germline, CDR1 SGHTA and CDR2 FQGNSA. The CDR3 has 16 amino acids. The CDR3 bases are TGTGCCAGCAGCTTCTCCATCCGGCCGATACAAGAGACCCAGTACTTC. Encoded protein: CASSFSIRPIQETQYF.

This rearrangement joins TRBV27 to TRBJ2-1, with a tentative D call TRBD2 (6 bases). The CDR3 spans 14 residues. The germline V gene has CDR1 MNHEY and CDR2 SMNVEV (reference sequence). Trimming left V 10 bases short and J 1 base short, with 14 bases between. The CDR3 nucleotides read TGTGCCATCGGATTCGGGGGATCCTACAATGAGCAGTTCTTC. Amino acid sequence: CAIGFGGSYNEQFF.

This clonotype has more than one count but fewer than ten. CDR3 nucleotide sequence: TGTGCCAGCAGTTCGAGCCCCAGGGGGAGGACCTATAATTCACCCCTCCACTTT. Amino acids: CASSSSPRGRTYNSPLHF. The chain joins TRBV12-3 or TRBV12-4 to TRBJ1-6; 7 bases align to TRBD1. This CDR3 is built from 18 residues. V dropped 4 bases and J dropped 2; count of bases not matched to a gene: 11.

At least ten counts were recorded for this clonotype. The V and J genes are TRBV27 and TRBJ2-7; no clear D gene. Trimming removed 4 bases at V and 0 bases at J, with 7 bases between. The CDR3 has 13 amino acids. In germline, CDR1 is MNHEY, CDR2 SMNVEV (reference sequence). As DNA, the CDR3 is TGTGCCAGCAGTTCCGGCAGCTCCTACGAGCAGTACTTC. This sequence encodes CASSSGSSYEQYF.

V is TRBV2 and J is TRBJ1-1; the D is unclear. Germline-derived CDR1 and CDR2 are SNHLY and FYNNEI. V lost 3 bases and J lost 0, with 17 bases in between. The CDR3 is made up of 17 amino acids. CDR3 sequence: CASSDWYTYVLNTEAFF. The CDR3 nucleotides are TGTGCCAGCAGTGATTGGTACACGTACGTCCTGAACACTGAAGCTTTCTTT.

V gene TRBV2 combines with J gene TRBJ2-7; D may be TRBD2 (5 bases). Germline V gene sequence: CDR1 SNHLY, CDR2 FYNNEI. This CDR3 comprises 12 residues. Trimming left V 10 bases short and J 7 bases short, with 17 bases between. The CDR3 protein is CATRAAPGEQYF. The CDR3 bases are TGTGCCACACGGGCTGCACCGGGGGAGCAGTACTTC.

The chain recombines TRBV7-8 with TRBJ2-7, with a tentative D call TRBD1 (6 bases). Trimming removed 5 bases at V and 4 bases at J, with 27 bases between. In germline, CDR1 is SGHVS, CDR2 FQNEAQ. The CDR3 extends over 18 amino acids. CDR3 nucleotide sequence: TGTGCCAGCAGCCCTCCCTTCGACAACTTGGCAGGGGCTTACGAGCAGTACTTC. It is translated as CASSPPFDNLAGAYEQYF.

This clonotype came up a few times. This chain links TRBV28 with TRBJ2-5; tentative D call: TRBD2 (6 bases). This CDR3 spans 16 amino acids. Per the germline V gene, CDR1 is MDHEN and CDR2 is SYDVKM. Trimming pared 7 bases from V and 1 base from J, leaving 19 bases between. CDR3 amino acids: CASTFRRPGSQETQYF. DNA of the CDR3: TGTGCCAGCACGTTCAGGAGGCCCGGGAGCCAAGAGACCCAGTACTTC. The variable domain in full, with the rest retrieved from reference TRBV28 and TRBJ2-5, is DVKVTQSSRYLVKRTGEKVFLECVQDMDHENMFWYRQDPGLGLRLIYFSYDVKMKEKGDIPEGYSVSREKKERFSLILESASTNQTSMYLCASTFRRPGSQETQYFGPGTRLLVL.

The gene calls are TRBV6-5 and TRBJ2-5, with D perhaps matching TRBD2 (5 bases). V was trimmed by 5 bases and J by 0 bases, leaving 13 bases between them. CDR1 MNHEY and CDR2 SVGAGI come from the germline V gene. The CDR3 sequence is 15 residues long. The chain's CDR3 is CASSPPGLHQETQYF. CDR3 in DNA: TGTGCCAGCAGTCCGCCTGGACTCCACCAAGAGACCCAGTACTTC.

The table lists this clonotype with a few counts. An end of the junction differs from the germline gene, which may be a read error. The chain has TRBV7-7 and TRBJ2-1, with a possible D match to TRBD2 (5 bases). There are 13 residues in the CDR3. The germline V gene encodes CDR1 SSHAT and CDR2 FNYEAQ (reference sequence). CDR3 loop: CASSLAEGDEQFF. The CDR3 region has the DNA TGTGCTAGCAGCTTAGCTGAGGGCGACGAGCAGTTCTTC.

In regard to this clonotype: An end of the junction differs from the germline gene, which may be a read error. The V call is TRBV7-9, the J call TRBJ2-1; D unclear. The CDR3 runs 15 residues. Germline V gene lookup returns CDR1 SEHNR and CDR2 FQNEAQ (reference sequence). The CDR3 loop is CDSSPFPTPYNEQFF. The DNA for the CDR3 is TGTGACAGCAGCCCCTTTCCGACTCCCTACAATGAGCAGTTCTTC.

The table lists this clonotype with a few counts. This chain joins TRBV12-3 or TRBV12-4 and TRBJ2-7, with D tentatively TRBD1 (5 bases). Trimming left V 6 bases short and J 0 bases short, with 9 bases between. This CDR3 contains 13 residues. The CDR3 DNA follows: TGTGCCAGCAGGAAGGGGCTCTCCTACGAGCAGTACTTC. It is translated as CASRKGLSYEQYF.

This clonotype was seen many times. V gene TRBV28 combines with J gene TRBJ1-5; a weak D match, TRBD1 (6 bases). This CDR3 comprises 12 residues. V lost 10 bases and J 4 bases, leaving 11 bases between the germline ends. The V gene's germline CDR1 is MDHEN and CDR2 SYDVKM. CDR3: CATKQGNQPQHF. CDR3 nucleotides: TGTGCCACAAAACAGGGTAATCAGCCCCAGCATTTT.

The CDR3 loop reads CSARDPRTGKNEQYF. The CDR3 DNA reads TGCAGTGCTAGAGACCCTCGGACAGGGAAGAACGAGCAGTACTTC. V is TRBV20-1 and J is TRBJ2-7; 8 nucleotides line up with TRBD1. CDR1 is DFQATT, CDR2 SNEGSKA, per germline (reference sequence). After removal of 0 bases from V and 5 bases from J, the junction contained 9 bases not matched to a gene. This CDR3 has 15 residues.